The 30 T cell receptor beta chains in this list originate from one sample, sequenced in a study of control samples from healthy donors and cancer patients. The assay was immunoSEQ multiplex PCR, and TCRdb's table has in-frame clones only and misses some. The sample lists 85,000 to 90,000 clones, 85% to 90% seen once, with about 10% in the top ten. Sequenced: PBMCs. All receptors derive from a woman between 50 and 59 years old with colorectal cancer.

This rearrangement joins TRBV6-2 or TRBV6-3 to TRBJ2-1; 8 nucleotides line up with TRBD2. Germline CDR1 is MNHEY and CDR2 is SVGEGT. The ends lost 5 bases at V and 7 bases at J; junction bases unmatched: 10. CDR3 length: 15 amino acids. The CDR3 DNA is TGTGCCAGCAGTCCCTACGGGGGGGCGGGGAATGAGCAGTTCTTC. Translation: CASSPYGGAGNEQFF.

This chain joins TRBV3-1 (or the pseudogene TRBV3-2) and TRBJ2-5; TRBD2 matches 7 bases. This CDR3 spans 14 amino acids. CDR1 is LGHDT and CDR2 is YNNKEL in the germline V gene (reference sequence). With V trimmed by 4 bases and J by 5 bases, 7 bases remained unmatched. In DNA, the CDR3 is TGTGCCAGCAGCCTTAACCCGGGGGGTGAGACCCAGTACTTC. Amino acids: CASSLNPGGETQYF.

In the case of this clone: One end of the junction varies from germline; a read error may be responsible. V and J are TRBV6-5 and TRBJ1-3; D is possibly TRBD1 (5 bases). Germline-derived CDR1 and CDR2 are MNHEY and SVGAGI. This CDR3 region has 11 residues. The CDR3 reads CASVRGGDAQF. The CDR3 DNA reads as TGTGCCAGCGTCCGCGGGGGGGACGCCCAATTT.

The rearrangement links TRBV5-1 to TRBJ2-2, with D perhaps given as TRBD1 or TRBD2 (5 bases each). Trimming took 0 bases from V and 5 from J, leaving 8 bases between them. The CDR3 is 14 amino acids. The germline gives CDR1 SGHRS, CDR2 YFSETQ. CDR3 loop: CASSLVRETGELFF. The CDR3 DNA reads as TGCGCCAGCAGCTTGGTCAGGGAGACCGGGGAGCTGTTTTTT. Supplemented by reference TRBV5-1 and TRBJ2-2, the full variable domain reads KAGVTQTPRYLIKTRGQQVTLSCSPISGHRSVSWYQQTPGQGLQFLFEYFSETQRNKGNFPGRFSGRQFSNSRSEMNVSTLELGDSALYLCASSLVRETGELFFGEGSRLTVL.

V is TRBV11-2 and J is TRBJ1-2; TRBD1 matches at 12 bases. V gave up 1 base and J gave up 5 bases; unmatched junction bases: 5. Germline CDR1 reads SGHAT; CDR2 reads FQNNGV. The CDR3 runs 16 residues. In nucleotides, the CDR3 is TGTGCCAGCAGCTTAGGGGGACAGGGGGCTGGATATGGCTACACCTTC. It encodes CASSLGGQGAGYGYTF.

J is TRBJ2-7 and V is TRBV6-5; D is unclear. Trimming left V 2 bases short and J 4 bases short, with 12 bases between. The germline gives CDR1 MNHEY, CDR2 SVGAGI. This CDR3 is built from 14 residues. DNA of the CDR3: TGTGCCAGCAGTTACGCTAGGGTTGGGTACGAGCAGTACGTC. It codes for CASSYARVGYEQYV.

The rearrangement links TRBV4-1 to TRBJ2-2, with TRBD1 matching 8 bases. The CDR3 is 16 residues long. CDR1 is MGHRA and CDR2 is YSYEKL in the germline V gene. Losses at the gene ends were 4 bases for V and 6 bases for J; bases not matched to a gene: 10. CDR3 residues: CASSRTGQGGPGELFF. The CDR3 DNA follows: TGCGCCAGCAGCCGGACCGGACAGGGTGGTCCCGGGGAGCTGTTTTTT.

J is TRBJ2-3 and V is TRBV19; perhaps TRBD2 as D (5 bases). CDR3 size: 17 residues. V lost 5 bases to trimming and J lost 3 bases, with 21 bases between them. Per the germline V gene, CDR1 is LNHDA and CDR2 is SQIVND (reference sequence). CDR3 nucleotides: TGTGCCAGTAGTCTCGAACCCCCCGGGATGGGGACAGATACGCAGTATTTT. Its protein product is CASSLEPPGMGTDTQYF.

This rearrangement joins TRBV6-2 or TRBV6-3 to TRBJ1-3; D not certain. The germline V and J ends were trimmed by 0 bases and 4 bases, with 7 bases remaining between them. CDR1 is MNHEY and CDR2 is SVGEGT in the germline V gene. The CDR3 loop spans 14 amino acids. The DNA for the CDR3 is TGTGCCAGCAGTTACTCCCGACTCGGAAACACCATATATTTT. Translation gives CASSYSRLGNTIYF.

This clone appeared a few times. The V and J genes are TRBV23-1 and TRBJ2-7; TRBD1 matches at 10 bases. TRBV23-1 belongs to the ORF category, with a function that is uncertain. The V segment lost 4 bases and the J segment 0 bases; nucleotides outside the gene matches: 0. This CDR3 comprises 14 residues. CDR3 sequence reads: CASSRTGGSYEQYV. CDR3 coding DNA: TGCGCCAGCAGTCGGACAGGGGGCTCCTACGAGCAGTACGTC.

Written as DNA, the CDR3 is TGTGCCAGTAGTATTCTCGGGGGGCACGGAATCTACGAGCAGTACGTC. Translating gives CASSILGGHGIYEQYV. The chain links TRBV19 to TRBJ2-7; D is perhaps TRBD2 (7 bases). V dropped 3 bases and J dropped 3 bases, with 18 bases sitting between them. Germline CDR1 and CDR2: LNHDA and SQIVND (reference sequence). The CDR3 has 16 residues.

This clone has only one observation. V gene TRBV5-6 combines with J gene TRBJ2-5, with D hard to call. CDR3 size: 13 residues. Looked up from germline, CDR1 is SGHDT and CDR2 is YYEEEE. Trimming took 0 bases from V and 5 from J, leaving 8 bases between them. This chain's CDR3 is CASSLGAQETQYF. The CDR3 coding sequence is TGTGCCAGCAGCTTGGGAGCGCAGGAGACCCAGTACTTC. Full variable domain (outside the CDR3, taken from reference TRBV5-6 and TRBJ2-5): DAGVTQSPTHLIKTRGQQVTLRCSPKSGHDTVSWYQQALGQGPQFIFQYYEEEERQRGNFPDRFSGHQFPNYSSELNVNALLLGDSALYLCASSLGAQETQYFGPGTRLLVL.

This chain connects TRBV9 to TRBJ1-2; 10 bases line up with TRBD1. Germline lookup yields CDR1 SGDLS and CDR2 YYNGEE. The V and J ends lost 4 bases and 4 bases, in that order; junction bases with no gene match: 13. This CDR3 comprises 17 residues. CDR3 region: CASSPRGDRGGIYGYTF. The CDR3 coding sequence is TGTGCCAGCAGCCCTAGGGGGGACAGGGGCGGAATCTATGGCTACACCTTC.

V gene TRBV5-5 combines with J gene TRBJ1-3; 7 nucleotides match TRBD1. The V and J ends lost 1 base and 0 bases, in that order; junction bases with no gene match: 10. The CDR3 is made up of 18 amino acids. Germline lookup yields CDR1 SGHKS and CDR2 YYEKEE (reference sequence). CDR3 DNA: TGTGCCAGCAGCTTGCTGTGGACAGGCCAAACCTCTGGAAACACCATATATTTT. This gives the protein CASSLLWTGQTSGNTIYF. Together with reference TRBV5-5 and TRBJ1-3, the CDR3 gives the full variable domain: DAGVTQSPTHLIKTRGQQVTLRCSPISGHKSVSWYQQVLGQGPQFIFQYYEKEERGRGNFPDRFSARQFPNYSSELNVNALLLGDSALYLCASSLLWTGQTSGNTIYFGEGSWLTVV.

CDR3 nucleotides: TGTGCCAGCAGTTACCCCCCGGGCAGGGGAAGCACAGATACGCAGTATTTT. Translating it yields CASSYPPGRGSTDTQYF. The chain is built from TRBV6-2 or TRBV6-3 and TRBJ2-3, with D possibly matching TRBD1 (6 bases). Looked up from germline, CDR1 is MNHEY and CDR2 is SVGEGT. V was pared by 2 bases and J by 0 bases, with 15 bases between. The CDR3 consists of 17 residues.

V usage is TRBV21-1 and J usage is TRBJ1-1; the DNA was not used to check the table's D call, TRBD1. TRBV21-1 is described as a pseudogene. This CDR3 comprises 17 residues. In DNA form, the CDR3 reads TGTGCCAGCAGCAACCGCCCAAGGGGACAGAAAAACACTGAAGCTTTCTTT. It translates to CASSNRPRGQKNTEAFF.

The chain is built from TRBV6-5 and TRBJ2-1; D is unclear. Trimming shortened V by 6 bases and J by 5 bases, and 8 bases separated the two germline ends. Germline lookup yields CDR1 MNHEY and CDR2 SVGAGI. CDR3 size: 12 residues. The CDR3 reads CASSKEDNEQFF. Here the CDR3 DNA reads TGTGCCAGCAGCAAAGAGGACAATGAGCAGTTCTTC.

In this sample, this clone turned up a few times. This chain uses TRBV27 with TRBJ1-5; TRBD1 is a possible D gene (6 bases). With 4 bases removed from V and 9 bases from J, the gap between germline ends came to 10 bases. The CDR3 loop spans 12 amino acids. The germline V gene has CDR1 MNHEY and CDR2 SMNVEV (reference sequence). The chain's CDR3 is CASSWLGGPQHF. The CDR3 region has the DNA TGTGCCAGCAGTTGGTTAGGGGGGCCCCAGCATTTT.

The J gene is TRBJ1-6, the V gene TRBV6-5; a possible D gene is TRBD1 (6 bases). CDR1 is MNHEY, CDR2 SVGAGI, per germline. The V gene lost 7 bases and the J gene lost 7 bases, with 17 bases spanning the gap. The CDR3 is made up of 15 amino acids. DNA for the CDR3: TGTGCCAGCACCGTACAGGGTTCGGGAAATTCACCCCTCCACTTT. Translated: CASTVQGSGNSPLHF.

This clone was found once. The genes are TRBV12-3 or TRBV12-4 and TRBJ1-1, with D unclear. V was trimmed by 6 bases and J by 4 bases, leaving 6 bases between them. The CDR3 loop spans 11 amino acids. CDR3 coding DNA: TGTGCCAGCAGCCAGAGCACTGAAGCTTTCTTT. It specifies CASSQSTEAFF.

CDR3 amino acids: CAWSGRDYGYTF. The CDR3 DNA reads TGTGCCTGGAGCGGAAGGGACTATGGCTACACCTTC. This chain uses TRBV30 with TRBJ1-2; D unresolved. CDR3 length: 12 amino acids. Trimming removed 3 bases at V and 3 bases at J, with 8 bases between. Germline loops: CDR1 GTSNPN, CDR2 SVGIG (reference sequence).

The chain joins TRBV27 to TRBJ2-1, with 13 bases fitting TRBD2. V shed 5 bases and J 3 bases; nucleotides not matched to a gene: 7. The V gene's germline CDR1 is MNHEY and CDR2 SMNVEV (reference sequence). The CDR3 spans 17 residues. The CDR3 sequence is CASSPRLAGGLYNEQFF. The CDR3 coding sequence is TGTGCCAGCAGTCCAAGACTAGCGGGGGGCCTCTACAATGAGCAGTTCTTC.

This chain connects TRBV6-2 or TRBV6-3 to TRBJ1-3; no clear D gene. Per germline, CDR1 MNHEY and CDR2 SVGEGT. The CDR3 is made up of 14 amino acids. Trimming cost V 2 bases and J 4 bases, with 9 bases left between them. The CDR3 nucleotides are TGTGCCAGCAGTTACCGGACGGAAGGAAACACCATATATTTT. Translating gives CASSYRTEGNTIYF.

The chain joins TRBV6-1 to TRBJ1-3; D not resolved. CDR3 length equals 16 residues. V shed 2 bases and J shed 2 bases, with 13 bases lying between them. Looked up from germline, CDR1 is MNHNS and CDR2 is SASEGT. The CDR3 protein is CASSESWVNTGNTIYF. The CDR3 DNA reads TGTGCCAGCAGTGAATCGTGGGTAAATACTGGAAACACCATATATTTT.

V is TRBV30 and J is TRBJ1-5; D may be TRBD1 (5 bases). Per germline, CDR1 GTSNPN and CDR2 SVGIG (reference sequence). The CDR3 extends over 13 amino acids. V dropped 3 bases and J dropped 7 bases, with 13 bases sitting between them. The DNA for the CDR3 is TGTGCCTGGAGCGAGGGGCGGCGACAGCCCCAGCATTTT. Its translation is CAWSEGRRQPQHF.

The chain links TRBV28 to TRBJ1-2; 9 positions match TRBD1. Germline V CDR1 and CDR2: MDHEN, SYDVKM. J lost 2 bases, V lost 5 bases, and 6 bases had no gene match. The CDR3 has 15 residues. The CDR3 region has the DNA TGTGCCAGCAGTACCGCCGGGACAGGGAACTATGGCTACACCTTC. Its protein product is CASSTAGTGNYGYTF.

The chain has TRBV27 and TRBJ2-2; no reliable D call. CDR1 MNHEY and CDR2 SMNVEV come from the germline V gene (reference sequence). This CDR3 has 19 residues. Trimming removed 5 bases from V and 4 bases from J, with 26 bases in between. CDR3 loop: CASSPSPTSVQLGTGELFF. The CDR3 DNA reads TGTGCCAGCAGTCCCTCACCGACGTCCGTACAGTTGGGCACCGGGGAGCTGTTTTTT.

The chain has TRBV7-3 and TRBJ2-1; D unresolved. This CDR3 has 13 amino acids. V lost 4 bases and J lost 10, with 14 bases in between. Germline CDR1 reads SGHTA; CDR2 reads FQGTGA. The CDR3 nucleotides are TGTGCCAGCAGCTCCAACGTGGCGACGGAGCAGTTCTTC. Encoded protein: CASSSNVATEQFF.

This clone showed up just a few times. The chain uses TRBV7-3 and TRBJ1-1, with a possible D match to TRBD1 (5 bases). Germline CDR1 is SGHTA and CDR2 is FQGTGA. Deletions cut 7 bases from V and 7 bases from J, with 16 bases between. CDR3 length: 13 residues. The CDR3 sequence: CASTTAPGREAFF. In nucleotides, the CDR3 is TGTGCCAGCACCACCGCACCGGGGCGTGAAGCTTTCTTT.

In its sample, this clone was seen once. The J gene is TRBJ1-2, the V gene TRBV18; unclear D gene. V lost 3 bases and J lost 4, with 6 bases in between. CDR3 length: 12 amino acids. Per germline, CDR1 KGHSH and CDR2 LQKENI. DNA for the CDR3: TGTGCCAGCTCACCGGACGGCTATGGCTACACCTTC. It specifies CASSPDGYGYTF.